The sequence of this TCR beta chain was determined in a study of T-cell reconstitution after alpha-beta-depleted transplantation in children. Trimming cost V 8 bases and J 4 bases; bases outside gene matches: 12. The CDR3 has 15 amino acids. Germline assignment: CDR1 DFQATT and CDR2 SNEGSKA (reference sequence). Researchers prepared the TCRbeta library using unique molecular identifiers, the study reports. MiXCR, run by TCRdb on the PCR reads, gives a single entry per CDR3 protein. The table lists approximately 130,000 distinct CDR3 sequences, roughly 9% of them singletons, with nearly 25% in the top ten.

The specimen was PBMCs, mostly from graft donor cells, collected 180 days after TCRalphabeta/CD19-depleted stem cell transplant. The J gene is TRBJ2-7, the V gene TRBV20-1, with 12 bases fitting TRBD2. This TCR was recovered from a girl under three years old who had a stem cell transplant for combined immunodeficiency, so the T cells may come from the graft donor. CDR3 protein: CSPLAGLAGKYEQYF. The CDR3 DNA reads as TGCAGTCCTTTAGCCGGACTAGCGGGGAAGTACGAGCAGTACTTC.